This entry concerns a single T cell receptor beta chain. Its specificity is unknown. Germline lookup yields CDR1 KGHSH and CDR2 LQKENI. This CDR3 is built from 16 residues. Between the trimmed V and J ends, which lost 3 bases and 2 bases, there was a span of 17 bases. The sample belongs to a study of T cell responses to AZD1222 COVID-19 vaccine. Samples with a second dose at about 4 or about 12 weeks were pooled together. TCRdb's copy holds only in-frame clones and misses some; the assay was immunoSEQ multiplex PCR. The sample contains some 190,000 clones, nearly 95% of which appear only once. Study results and caveats: Regions 160-218 and 743-854 dominated among vaccine-associated CD4 TCRs spanning spike. Clonal diversity was possibly underestimated, and white British individuals and females predominated among donors. The number of AZD1222 recipients seropositive at baseline was only five to seven.

V and J are TRBV18 and TRBJ2-7, with D perhaps matching TRBD1 or TRBD2 (5 bases each). The sample in question was peripheral blood, obtained 28 days after the second AZD1222 dose. The receptor was derived from an adult who received the AZD1222 COVID-19 vaccine. CDR3 in amino acids: CASSPGTNLPPYEQYF. CDR3 bases: TGTGCCAGCTCACCCGGGACCAACCTACCTCCCTACGAGCAGTACTTC.